The entry below gives a single TCR beta chain sequence along with its context. Its antigen is still unknown. This entry is derived from a study of T cell responses to AZD1222 COVID-19 vaccine. Study-level findings and limits: Baseline testing showed seropositivity in only six or seven AZD1222 recipients. Two AZD1222 administrations were followed by greater Spike-specific TCR breadth and depth. Unmutated variant regions are reportedly the target of nearly half of TCRs that are spike-specific.

CDR3 length: 13 residues. Between the trimmed V and J ends, which lost 9 bases and 7 bases, there was a span of 17 bases. Germline V CDR1 and CDR2: KGHDR, SFDVKD. Sequencing was performed with immunoSEQ multiplex PCR; in TCRdb, only in-frame clones are kept and a portion is missing. The table includes about 140,000 clones, 90% detected once. This receptor was taken from an adult in good health. The sample here was peripheral blood, taken on day 0 of AZD1222 vaccination. The chain recombines TRBV24-1 with TRBJ1-2; no clear D. In DNA, the CDR3 is TGTGCCACCGAGGACGGGTATGGTTTTGGCTACACCTTC. It specifies CATEDGYGFGYTF.